This T cell receptor (beta chain) appears in the sequencing data of a study of OX40 agonist ivuxolimab in advanced cancers. The overall study: Patients received ivuxolimab, an intravenous treatment, every 2 weeks at 0.01 to 10 mg/kg.

Produced via immunoSEQ multiplex PCR; TCRdb's table is partial and in-frame only. The table records nearly 60,000 clones, approximately 88% of them present only once. CDR1 and CDR2 from the germline V gene are ENHRY and SYGVKD. There are 14 residues in the CDR3. Trimming stripped 6 bases from V and 5 bases from J, with 11 bases between. The V gene is TRBV10-3, the J gene TRBJ1-6, with D uncertain. The material sequenced was CD4+ or CD8+ T cells sorted from blood, taken in a trial of the OX40 agonist ivuxolimab. This TCR derives from an adult with an advanced solid tumor such as melanoma, head and neck, liver or kidney cancer. For the CDR3, the DNA is TGTGCCATCAGCCCGACGGCGGATAATTCACCCCTCCACTTT. Its translation is CAISPTADNSPLHF.